The 22 T cell receptor beta chains presented below share a single source sample, sequenced in a study of cytomegalovirus exposure and HLA in healthy donors. It was with 60 Vbeta and 13 Jbeta primers that the PCR ran. Assay: immunoSEQ multiplex PCR; the TCRdb copy retains only in-frame clones and omits some. This sample has about 140,000 clones, with 80% found just once. Material for sequencing was PBMCs. The source of these receptors is a female donor in good health and CMV-seronegative.

The chain combines TRBV5-1 with TRBJ2-3; D is perhaps TRBD2 (5 bases). Trimming shortened V by 3 bases and J by 3 bases, and 11 bases separated the two germline ends. From germline, CDR1 is SGHRS and CDR2 YFSETQ. CDR3 length equals 14 residues. CDR3 coding DNA: TGCGCCAGCAGCTCGGGATCCAAAACAGATACGCAGTATTTT. It encodes CASSSGSKTDTQYF.

This chain connects TRBV19 to TRBJ2-7; D is possibly TRBD2 (6 bases). This CDR3 is built from 13 residues. CDR1 and CDR2 from the germline V gene are LNHDA and SQIVND (reference sequence). Trimming took 5 bases from V and 6 from J, leaving 14 bases between them. The CDR3 DNA reads as TGTGCCAGTAGTCTCCGGGAGTTTCGCGAGCAGTACTTC. This encodes CASSLREFREQYF.

The chain links TRBV29-1 to TRBJ2-1, with 11 bases aligning to TRBD2. There are 15 residues in the CDR3. Germline loops: CDR1 SQVTM, CDR2 ANQGSEA. The trim removed 3 bases at V and 9 bases at J, leaving 10 bases unmatched. CDR3 protein: CSVEAGSGRAGEQFF. The CDR3 bases are TGCAGCGTTGAGGCAGGTAGCGGGAGGGCCGGTGAGCAGTTCTTC.

V and J are TRBV11-2 and TRBJ1-4, with 8 bases that match TRBD1. This CDR3 region has 15 residues. Germline V gene sequence: CDR1 SGHAT, CDR2 FQNNGV. V lost 5 bases and J lost 8; bases outside the gene matches: 10. This CDR3 reads CASSTRTGLGEKLFF. The CDR3 coding sequence is TGTGCCAGCAGCACCCGGACAGGGTTGGGCGAAAAACTGTTTTTT.

V usage is TRBV10-1 and J usage is TRBJ1-4, with D possibly being TRBD1 (6 bases). Germline V CDR1 and CDR2: WNHNN, SYGVQD (reference sequence). Trimming shortened V by 0 bases and J by 6 bases, and 14 bases separated the two germline ends. This CDR3 comprises 16 residues. CDR3 protein: CASSESGGPGDEKLFF. The CDR3 coding sequence is TGCGCCAGCAGTGAGTCGGGGGGGCCAGGGGATGAAAAACTGTTTTTT.

The chain is built from TRBV28 and TRBJ1-5; D is undetermined. The length of the CDR3 is 15 residues. CDR1 and CDR2 from the germline V gene are MDHEN and SYDVKM. The germline V and J ends were trimmed by 6 bases and 2 bases, with 14 bases remaining between them. The CDR3 sequence is CASSSPAAGNQPQHF. DNA for the CDR3: TGTGCCAGCAGCTCCCCCGCCGCGGGCAATCAGCCCCAGCATTTT.

This chain uses TRBV27 with TRBJ2-2; D gene ambiguous. Germline-derived CDR1 and CDR2 are MNHEY and SMNVEV (reference sequence). V was pared by 5 bases and J by 6 bases, with 22 bases between. The CDR3 has 17 residues. The CDR3 DNA reads as TGTGCCAGCAGTCCGACCCTATTAGGTGGGCGACCCGGGGAGCTGTTTTTT. Encoded protein: CASSPTLLGGRPGELFF.

The V and J genes are TRBV2 and TRBJ2-2; 8 bases fit TRBD2. J gave up 6 bases and V 4 bases, and 13 bases lay outside the gene matches. The germline V gene encodes CDR1 SNHLY and CDR2 FYNNEI. This CDR3 spans 17 amino acids. CDR3 loop: CASSGDSGKVVSGELFF. In DNA form, the CDR3 reads TGTGCCAGCAGTGGCGATAGCGGGAAGGTCGTATCCGGGGAGCTGTTTTTT.

The chain recombines TRBV7-6 with TRBJ2-1; possible D gene TRBD2, 6 bases. The V end was cut by 4 bases, the J end by 10 bases, with 23 bases between. This CDR3 region has 16 residues. From germline, CDR1 is SGHVS and CDR2 FNYEAQ. CDR3 DNA sequence: TGTGCCAGCAGCTCCAAATCCGGGACCCCGGAGGGAGAGCAGTTCTTC. Translating gives CASSSKSGTPEGEQFF.

The chain couples TRBV4-1 to TRBJ2-1, with D possibly matching TRBD1 (6 bases). Trimming took off 2 bases at V and 6 bases at J, with 8 bases between the two ends. CDR3 length: 13 residues. The germline gives CDR1 MGHRA, CDR2 YSYEKL. This CDR3 reads CASSQYRANEQFF. CDR3 DNA: TGCGCCAGCAGCCAATACAGGGCCAATGAGCAGTTCTTC.

Here the CDR3 reads CASSPSSPYEQYF. CDR3 in DNA: TGTGCCAGCAGTCCCTCAAGCCCCTACGAGCAGTACTTC. The chain uses TRBV27 and TRBJ2-7, with D uncertain. The CDR3 consists of 13 residues. Germline loops: CDR1 MNHEY, CDR2 SMNVEV (reference sequence). V was pared by 5 bases and J by 2 bases, with 10 bases between.

This chain links TRBV2 with TRBJ2-7; 8 nucleotides match TRBD1. This CDR3 has 14 residues. The V and J ends lost 6 bases and 4 bases, in that order; junction bases with no gene match: 8. Germline-derived CDR1 and CDR2 are SNHLY and FYNNEI. CDR3 sequence (DNA): TGTGCCAGCAGACCGCCGGACAGGGCTTACGAGCAGTACTTC. This codes for CASRPPDRAYEQYF.

The rearrangement uses TRBV29-1 and TRBJ1-1, with 9 bases matching TRBD1. Germline V gene data show CDR1 as SQVTM and CDR2 as ANQGSEA. The CDR3 is made up of 17 amino acids. V lost 6 bases, J lost 1 base, and 15 bases stayed unmatched. The CDR3 nucleotides read TGCAGCGTCCGGCCCCCCACAGGGGGCCTGGGGAACACTGAAGCTTTCTTT. It encodes CSVRPPTGGLGNTEAFF.

The chain combines TRBV7-9 with TRBJ1-1, with TRBD1 matching over 8 bases. This CDR3 region has 14 residues. Germline V gene lookup returns CDR1 SEHNR and CDR2 FQNEAQ (reference sequence). The V gene end was trimmed by 5 bases and the J gene end by 0 bases; junction bases not matched to a gene: 2. The CDR3 sequence is CASSRQGLNTEAFF. DNA of the CDR3: TGTGCCAGCAGCAGACAGGGGTTGAACACTGAAGCTTTCTTT.

This clone has only one observation. The chain links TRBV29-1 to TRBJ2-1, with a weak D call TRBD1 (5 bases). Germline V gives CDR1 SQVTM, CDR2 ANQGSEA. The CDR3 is 13 amino acids. V dropped 3 bases and J dropped 5 bases, with 11 bases sitting between them. The chain's CDR3 is CSVEVPGNNEQFF. The CDR3 DNA sequence: TGCAGCGTTGAGGTGCCAGGGAACAATGAGCAGTTCTTC.

In DNA, the CDR3 is TGTGCCAGCAGTCCTACAGCCTTCTATGGCTACACCTTC. Residues: CASSPTAFYGYTF. This chain joins TRBV6-6 and TRBJ1-2; D is uncertain. Germline CDR1 reads MNHNY; CDR2 reads SVGAGI (reference sequence). V was trimmed by 5 bases and J by 4 bases, leaving 11 bases between them. CDR3 length equals 13 residues.

CDR3 in DNA: TGTGCCAGCAAGACGGACAGGGACAACGAGCAGTACTTC. It codes for CASKTDRDNEQYF. The chain combines TRBV2 with TRBJ2-7; 8 nucleotides align to TRBD1. CDR3 length: 13 amino acids. V lost 7 bases to trimming and J lost 5 bases; unmatched junction nucleotides: 7. Per germline, CDR1 SNHLY and CDR2 FYNNEI.

The rearrangement links TRBV11-2 to TRBJ2-7; D is uncertain. Germline assignment: CDR1 SGHAT and CDR2 FQNNGV. This CDR3 has 12 residues. The ends were cut back, 5 bases at V and 2 bases at J, with 7 bases in the middle. In nucleotides, the CDR3 is TGTGCCAGCAGCCTCTCGGCCTACGAGCAGTACTTC. Translating gives CASSLSAYEQYF.

The gene calls are TRBV27 and TRBJ1-5; D not certain. CDR1 and CDR2 (germline): MNHEY, SMNVEV (reference sequence). V lost 6 bases, J lost 2 bases, and 11 bases lay in between. CDR3 size: 14 residues. CDR3 nucleotide sequence: TGTGCCAGCAGGACGGTGGGCGGCAATCAGCCCCAGCATTTT. Translation: CASRTVGGNQPQHF.

This rearrangement joins TRBV6-5 to TRBJ2-2, with D possibly TRBD2 on 6 matching bases. This CDR3 has 15 residues. V gave up 4 bases and J gave up 0 bases, with 9 bases separating them. The germline gives CDR1 MNHEY, CDR2 SVGAGI. CDR3 DNA: TGTGCCAGCAGTTCGGGACTCCCGAACACCGGGGAGCTGTTTTTT. This codes for CASSSGLPNTGELFF.

This clone was observed a single time. The chain recombines TRBV5-6 with TRBJ2-7, with TRBD1 matching 10 bases. V lost 4 bases to trimming and J lost 3 bases; unmatched junction nucleotides: 4. Germline-derived CDR1 and CDR2 are SGHDT and YYEEEE. The CDR3 contains 14 residues. CDR3 coding DNA: TGTGCCAGCAGCCCGGGACAGGGGAACTACGAGCAGTACTTC. It codes for CASSPGQGNYEQYF.

J is TRBJ1-5 and V is TRBV30; D is ambiguous. The length of the CDR3 is 11 residues. V lost 2 bases, J lost 9 bases, and 8 bases lay in between. The germline CDR1 and CDR2 sequences are GTSNPN and SVGIG (reference sequence). Written as DNA, the CDR3 is TGTGCCTGGAGTACCTCAGGGCCCCAGCATTTT. It yields the protein CAWSTSGPQHF.